The 8 T cell receptor beta chains below all came from one sample that was sequenced in a study of breast tumors, draining lymph nodes, adjacent tissues. One entry per CDR3 protein, called by TCRdb with MiXCR from the multiplex PCR reads. Found here are approximately 100,000 distinct CDR3 sequences, 21% of them singletons; the top ten hold over 1%. Breast cancer patients provided tissue from their axillary draining lymph nodes. The sequencing input was axillary lymph node tissue. Receptors were obtained from a female donor with breast cancer. Some clones in this sample may be carry-over from other donors' samples.

This clonotype has just one count. The chain carries TRBV27 and TRBJ2-6, with 8 bases identical to TRBD2. Germline values: CDR1 MNHEY, CDR2 SMNVEV (reference sequence). Unmatched junction bases numbered 9, after V lost 4 bases and J lost 4 bases. This CDR3 is 17 amino acids long. The CDR3 region has the DNA TGTGCCAGCAGTTCGCAGGGACTAGGTCCCGGGGCCAACGTCCTGACTTTC. Protein: CASSSQGLGPGANVLTF.

This clonotype has just one count. The chain couples TRBV20-1 to TRBJ2-5, with 7 bases matching TRBD2. V was clipped by 2 bases and J by 5 bases; unmatched bases: 11. In germline, CDR1 is DFQATT, CDR2 SNEGSKA (reference sequence). This CDR3 has 15 residues. Here the CDR3 reads CSARSRGGRGETQYF. The DNA for the CDR3 is TGCAGTGCTAGAAGTCGGGGCGGGAGAGGGGAGACCCAGTACTTC.

This clonotype was found many times. This chain joins TRBV7-8 and TRBJ2-7; TRBD1 agrees at 7 bases. The germline V gene has CDR1 SGHVS and CDR2 FQNEAQ. The CDR3 is 14 amino acids. Trimming at V came to 2 bases and at J to 3 bases, leaving 4 bases not matched to a gene. The CDR3 DNA reads as TGTGCCAGCAGCTTACCCGGGACAGACTACGAGCAGTACTTC. It encodes CASSLPGTDYEQYF.

This clonotype was observed at least ten times. DNA for the CDR3: TGTGCCAGCAGTGAAAGAACTAACTATGGCTACACCTTC. This encodes CASSERTNYGYTF. V and J are TRBV6-1 and TRBJ1-2; no definite D call. Trimming shortened V by 2 bases and J by 0 bases, and 4 bases separated the two germline ends. CDR3 size: 13 residues. From germline, CDR1 is MNHNS and CDR2 SASEGT.

This clonotype was picked up a small number of times. One base away lies a much larger clone, so this may be a sequencing read error. The chain links TRBV10-2 to TRBJ1-6, with no clear D. In germline, CDR1 is WSHSY, CDR2 SAAADI. V was trimmed by 3 bases and J by 9 bases, leaving 12 bases between them. The CDR3 runs 14 residues. The CDR3 DNA sequence: TGCGCCAGCAGTGAAGTGTTCTCTAGTTCACCCCTCCACTTT. The encoded protein is CASSEVFSSSPLHF.

At least ten counts were recorded for this clonotype. The V call is TRBV5-4, the J call TRBJ2-7; 10 nucleotides align to TRBD1. In germline, CDR1 is SGHNT, CDR2 YYREEE (reference sequence). The CDR3 runs to 14 residues. V shed 4 bases and J 3 bases; nucleotides not matched to a gene: 4. The DNA of the CDR3 is TGTGCCAGCAGCGCCGGGACAGGGGTCTACGAGCAGTACTTC. Amino acid sequence: CASSAGTGVYEQYF.

For this clonotype: A much larger clone differs from this one at a single base, so this may be a read error. This chain uses TRBV3-1 with TRBJ2-7; 9 positions agree with TRBD1. Germline CDR1 LGHDT, CDR2 YNNKEL (reference sequence). The CDR3 spans 15 residues. DNA for the CDR3: TGTGTCAGCAGACCACGAGGGACAGGGAGCCACGAGCAGTACTTC. Protein sequence: CVSRPRGTGSHEQYF.

This clonotype was picked up many times. V gene TRBV6-1 combines with J gene TRBJ1-2; 7 bases map to TRBD1. The CDR3 consists of 12 residues. Trimming took 10 bases from V and 8 from J; bases not matched to a gene: 10. CDR1 and CDR2 from the germline V gene are MNHNS and SASEGT. CDR3 sequence: CATVSQGLGYTF. The CDR3, as DNA: TGTGCCACCGTATCACAGGGGCTCGGCTACACCTTC.